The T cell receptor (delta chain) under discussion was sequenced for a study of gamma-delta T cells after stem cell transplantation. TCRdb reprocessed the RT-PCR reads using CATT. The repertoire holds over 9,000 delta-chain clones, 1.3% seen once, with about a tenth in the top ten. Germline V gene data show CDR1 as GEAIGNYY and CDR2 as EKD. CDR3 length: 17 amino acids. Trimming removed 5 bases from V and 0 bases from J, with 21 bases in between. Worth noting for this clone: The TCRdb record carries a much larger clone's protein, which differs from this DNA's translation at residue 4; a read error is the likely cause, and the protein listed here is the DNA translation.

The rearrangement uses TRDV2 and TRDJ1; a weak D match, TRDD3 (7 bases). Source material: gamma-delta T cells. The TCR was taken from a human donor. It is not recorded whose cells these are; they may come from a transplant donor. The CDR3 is CACGVLRSGGYTDKLIF. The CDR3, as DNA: TGTGCCTGTGGCGTCCTACGCTCTGGGGGGTACACCGATAAACTCATCTTT.